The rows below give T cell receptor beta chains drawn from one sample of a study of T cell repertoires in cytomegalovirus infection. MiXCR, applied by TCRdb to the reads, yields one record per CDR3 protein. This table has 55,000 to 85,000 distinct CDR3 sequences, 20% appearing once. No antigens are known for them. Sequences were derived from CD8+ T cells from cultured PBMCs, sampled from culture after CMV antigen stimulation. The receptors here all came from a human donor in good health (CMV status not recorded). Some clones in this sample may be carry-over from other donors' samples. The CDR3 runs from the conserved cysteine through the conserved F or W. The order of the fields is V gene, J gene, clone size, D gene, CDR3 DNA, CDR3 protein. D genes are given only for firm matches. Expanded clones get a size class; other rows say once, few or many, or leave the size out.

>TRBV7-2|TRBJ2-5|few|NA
TGTGCCAGCACTCCCGGGGGCGTAACCCAGTACTTC
CASTPGGVTQYF
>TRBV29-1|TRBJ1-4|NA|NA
TGCAGCGTTGGGACAGTTGATGAAAAACTGTTTTTT
CSVGTVDEKLFF
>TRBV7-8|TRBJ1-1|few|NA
TGTGCCAGCAGCTTATATACACAGAAAAAGGGGATGGCGGCTTTCTTT
CASSLYTQKKGMAAFF
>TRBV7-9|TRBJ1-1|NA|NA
TGTGCCATTGATCGTGAAGCTTTCTTT
CAIDREAFF
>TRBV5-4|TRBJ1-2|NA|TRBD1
TGTGCCAGCAGTCTTTGGGGACAGGGGATCGGGGATGGCTACACCTTC
CASSLWGQGIGDGYTF
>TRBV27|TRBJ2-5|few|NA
TGTGCCAGCAGTTCGTCAGGGGTTTTCCAAGAGACCCAGTACTTC
CASSSSGVFQETQYF
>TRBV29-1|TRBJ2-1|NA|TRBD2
TGCAGCGTTAACGCAGCGGGGGGCTACAATGAGCAGTTCTTC
CSVNAAGGYNEQFF
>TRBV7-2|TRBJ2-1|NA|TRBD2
TGTGCCAGCAGCTTAGAGCCGGAGGGACTAGCGGACAATGAGCAGTTCTTC
CASSLEPEGLADNEQFF
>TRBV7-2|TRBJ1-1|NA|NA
TGTGCCAGCAGCTTCCTCGGCGACACTGAAGCTTTCTTT
CASSFLGDTEAFF
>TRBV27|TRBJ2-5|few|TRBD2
TGTGCCAGCAGTTTAAGACTTCGGGGAGGGGAGACCCAGTACTTC
CASSLRLRGGETQYF
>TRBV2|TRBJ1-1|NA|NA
TGTGCCACCTACGGGGCTCTAGAGGAAGCTTTCTTT
CATYGALEEAFF
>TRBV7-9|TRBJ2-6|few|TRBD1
TGTGCCAGCACCTCCCGACAGGGGGCCTTTTCTGGGGCCAACGTCCTGACTTTC
CASTSRQGAFSGANVLTF
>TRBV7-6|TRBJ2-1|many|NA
TGTGCCAGCAGCCCCGGCAGGGGCAATGAGCAGTTCTTC
CASSPGRGNEQFF
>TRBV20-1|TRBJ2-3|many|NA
TGCAGTGCTAGAGATTACCGGGGGCTCTACACAGATACGCAGTATTTT
CSARDYRGLYTDTQYF
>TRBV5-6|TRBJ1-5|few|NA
TGTGCCAGCAGCCCTGGGCCTCATCAGCCCCAGCATTTT
CASSPGPHQPQHF
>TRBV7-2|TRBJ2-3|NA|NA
TGTGCCAGCAGCTTAGTTCCTAGCGTTGTCACAGATACGCAGTATTTT
CASSLVPSVVTDTQYF
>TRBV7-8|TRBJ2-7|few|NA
TGTGCCAGCAGCCCCGATCCAAATGAGCAGTACTTC
CASSPDPNEQYF
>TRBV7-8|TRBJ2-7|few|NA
TGTGCCAGCAGCGTAGCATCCGGGACAACTTACGAGCAGTACTTC
CASSVASGTTYEQYF
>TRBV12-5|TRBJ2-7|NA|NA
TGTGCTAGCGCAACCGACAGATCCTACGAGCAGTACTTC
CASATDRSYEQYF
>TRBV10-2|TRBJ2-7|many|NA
TGCGCCAGCAGTGAGTCTTGGGGACCCTACGAGCAGTACTTC
CASSESWGPYEQYF
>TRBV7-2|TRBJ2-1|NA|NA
TGTGCCAGCAGCTTAGTAACGGGGCGGCCTCGAAATGAGCAGTTCTTC
CASSLVTGRPRNEQFF
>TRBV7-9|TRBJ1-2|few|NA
TGTGCCAGCAGCCCCGGACCTGATGGCTACACCTTC
CASSPGPDGYTF
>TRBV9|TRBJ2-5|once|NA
TGTGCCAGCAGCGGAAGAGCGGCGCAAGAGACCCAGTACTTC
CASSGRAAQETQYF
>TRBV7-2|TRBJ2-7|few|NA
TGTGCCAGCAGCCCCCCTATCGGCCCGTACTACGAGCAGTACTTC
CASSPPIGPYYEQYF
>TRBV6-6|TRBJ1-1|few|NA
TGTGCCAGCAGTCCCAAGGAAGAAGCTTTCTTT
CASSPKEEAFF
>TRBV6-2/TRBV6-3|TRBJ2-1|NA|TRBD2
TGTGCCAGCAGTTACGGAGGCGCGGGGGGGCCCGGGTACTACAATGAGCAGTTCTTC
CASSYGGAGGPGYYNEQFF